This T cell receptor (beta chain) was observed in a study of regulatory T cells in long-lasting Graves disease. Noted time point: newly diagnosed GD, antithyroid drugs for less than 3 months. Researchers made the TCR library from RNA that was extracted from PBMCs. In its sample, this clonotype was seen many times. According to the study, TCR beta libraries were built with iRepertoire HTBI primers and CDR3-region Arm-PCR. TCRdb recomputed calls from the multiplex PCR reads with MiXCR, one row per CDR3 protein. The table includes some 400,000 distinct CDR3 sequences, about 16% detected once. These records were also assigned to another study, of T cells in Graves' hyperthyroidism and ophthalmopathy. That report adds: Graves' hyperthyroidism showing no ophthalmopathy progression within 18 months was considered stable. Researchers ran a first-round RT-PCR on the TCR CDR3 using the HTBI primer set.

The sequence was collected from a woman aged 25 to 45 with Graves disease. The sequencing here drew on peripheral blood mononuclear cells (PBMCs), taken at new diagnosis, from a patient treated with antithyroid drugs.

The CDR3 bases are TGTGCCAGCAGTTTATTTCTACCTGCTAGCACAGATACGCAGTATTTT. It is translated as CASSLFLPASTDTQYF. The chain combines TRBV27 with TRBJ2-3, with D unclear. Per germline, CDR1 MNHEY and CDR2 SMNVEV (reference sequence). The ends were cut back, 1 base at V and 0 bases at J, with 11 bases in the middle. The CDR3 extends over 16 amino acids.